This T cell receptor beta chain emerged from a study of T cell changes during pregnancy in multiple sclerosis. The germline gives CDR1 SGHTA, CDR2 FQGNSA. The CDR3 consists of 16 residues. Germline trimming cut 1 base from V and 1 base from J; bases unmatched to any gene: 4. Data came from immunoSEQ multiplex PCR; TCRdb stores just in-frame clones and leaves some out. The profile shows some 57,000 clones, approximately 90% of them singletons. The chain carries TRBV7-2 and TRBJ2-5, with 9 bases lining up with TRBD1. The receptor comes from a female donor with multiple sclerosis, enrolled in a pregnancy study. The specimen was CD4+ T cells from peripheral blood mononuclear cells, collected in the first trimester of pregnancy. CDR3 coding DNA: TGTGCCAGCAGCTTAGGGACAGGGGTTCCCCAAGAGACCCAGTACTTC. Protein: CASSLGTGVPQETQYF. Full variable domain (remainder filled in from reference TRBV7-2 and TRBJ2-5): GAGVSQSPSNKVTEKGKDVELRCDPISGHTALYWYRQSLGQGLEFLIYFQGNSAPDKSGLPSDRFSAERTGGSVSTLTIQRTQQEDSAVYLCASSLGTGVPQETQYFGPGTRLLVL.